The next 27 T cell receptor beta chains were all read from a single sample in a study of cytomegalovirus exposure and HLA in healthy donors listed by TCRdb under 2017. Receptor libraries were prepared by the immunoSEQ multiplex PCR assay. The multiplex PCR relied on a mix of 60 forward primers for TCR Vbeta segments and 13 reverse primers for TCR Jbeta segments. Drawn from immuneACCESS, this table holds only the in-frame rearrangements with V and J called that TCRdb kept. Clones are partly lost; checked studies trace under half to an unresolved V gene and leave the rest unexplained. The sample table contains about 80,000 clones; only one count was recorded for roughly 80% of them. Approximately 31% of the sample is held by the ten biggest clonotypes. The sample comprised PBMCs. The source is a man over 45 in good health and CMV-seropositive.

The chain recombines TRBV6-1 with TRBJ2-1, with D possibly TRBD1 on 5 matching bases. Trimming removed 2 bases at V and 7 bases at J, with 6 bases between. The germline CDR1 and CDR2 sequences are MNHNS and SASEGT. The CDR3 is 12 residues long. The CDR3 protein is CASSEPGNEQFF. The DNA for the CDR3 is TGTGCCAGCAGTGAACCAGGGAATGAGCAGTTCTTC.

This chain links TRBV10-2 with TRBJ1-2; D is unresolved. Trimming removed 2 bases from V and 3 bases from J, with 10 bases in between. Germline V gene data show CDR1 as WSHSY and CDR2 as SAAADI. The CDR3 sequence is 14 residues long. CDR3 amino acids: CASSEGRSHYGYTF. The CDR3 DNA reads TGCGCCAGCAGTGAGGGCAGATCTCACTATGGCTACACCTTC.

The rearrangement links TRBV5-1 to TRBJ2-7; tentative D call: TRBD2 (6 bases). Per the germline V gene, CDR1 is SGHRS and CDR2 is YFSETQ. This CDR3 comprises 15 residues. V lost 4 bases to trimming and J lost 2 bases, with 16 bases between them. The CDR3 nucleotides read TGCGCCAGCAGCCCGTGGCAGGAGGGTCCCTACGAGCAGTACTTC. Encoded protein: CASSPWQEGPYEQYF.

The genes are TRBV5-4 and TRBJ1-1, with D hard to call. The CDR3 covers 11 residues. The germline V and J ends were trimmed by 0 bases and 8 bases, with 5 bases remaining between them. CDR1 is SGHNT, CDR2 YYREEE, per germline (reference sequence). Here the CDR3 reads CASSLAGEAFF. Written as DNA, the CDR3 is TGTGCCAGCAGCTTGGCCGGGGAAGCTTTCTTT.

This clone has a handful of counts. The chain couples TRBV5-4 to TRBJ2-5; D gene uncertain. The J call may be mistaken, given a closer DNA end match to TRBJ2-7. CDR1 SGHNT and CDR2 YYREEE come from the germline V gene (reference sequence). The CDR3 runs 13 residues. CDR3 nucleotides: TGTGCCAGCAACCGTGATAGGAGCTACGAGCAGTACTTC. Its protein product is CASNRDRSYEQYF.

V usage is TRBV4-1 and J usage is TRBJ2-7, with 7 bases aligning to TRBD2. From germline, CDR1 is MGHRA and CDR2 YSYEKL. The CDR3 has 15 residues. V was pared by 1 base and J by 2 bases, with 5 bases of the junction left unmatched. CDR3 sequence: CASSQGDYSTYEQYF. CDR3 DNA sequence: TGCGCCAGCAGCCAAGGGGACTATTCTACCTACGAGCAGTACTTC.

The V gene is TRBV10-1, the J gene TRBJ2-1, with 10 bases fitting TRBD2. The CDR3 loop spans 16 amino acids. V dropped 2 bases and J dropped 4; count of bases not matched to a gene: 5. Germline-derived CDR1 and CDR2 are WNHNN and SYGVQD (reference sequence). The CDR3 DNA is TGCGCCAGCAGTGAGGAAAGCGGGAGGGGGTACAATGAGCAGTTCTTC. This sequence encodes CASSEESGRGYNEQFF.

The chain has TRBV7-9 and TRBJ2-5, with D possibly being TRBD1 (6 bases). The germline V gene has CDR1 SEHNR and CDR2 FQNEAQ (reference sequence). The V and J ends lost 2 bases and 4 bases respectively, with 8 bases between them. The CDR3 totals 13 residues. The CDR3 nucleotides are TGTGCCAGCAGCTTATTGGGGGCAGAGACCCAGTACTTC. This sequence encodes CASSLLGAETQYF.

The chain combines TRBV29-1 with TRBJ1-1; D gene unclear. The CDR3 is 11 amino acids. V was trimmed by 5 bases and J by 7 bases, leaving 11 bases between them. Germline V gene data show CDR1 as SQVTM and CDR2 as ANQGSEA. CDR3 region: CSVPSGIEAFF. The CDR3 bases are TGCAGCGTTCCCAGCGGTATTGAAGCTTTCTTT.

This clone was recorded a few times. The V and J genes are TRBV30 and TRBJ2-3; 12 bases are shared with TRBD2. The germline V gene has CDR1 GTSNPN and CDR2 SVGIG (reference sequence). The CDR3 sequence is 15 residues long. V was pared by 0 bases and J by 5 bases, with 3 bases of the junction left unmatched. The CDR3 is CAWSVGGLAGDTQYF. CDR3 coding DNA: TGTGCCTGGAGTGTTGGGGGACTAGCGGGAGATACGCAGTATTTT.

Remarks on this clone: A junction boundary mismatches the germline segment, possibly from a read error. CDR3 amino acids: CAGSPGLAEETQYF. The CDR3 DNA reads as TGTGCCGGCTCGCCGGGACTAGCCGAAGAGACCCAGTACTTC. The chain recombines TRBV18 with TRBJ2-5, with 9 nucleotides matching TRBD2. The CDR3 totals 14 residues. Germline-derived CDR1 and CDR2 are KGHSH and LQKENI. The entire variable domain, with the rest obtained from reference TRBV18 and TRBJ2-5, is as follows: NAGVMQNPRHLVRRRGQEARLRCSPMKGHSHVYWYRQLPEEGLKFMVYLQKENIIDESGMPKERFSAEFPKEGPSILRIQQVVRGDSAAYFCAGSPGLAEETQYFGPGTRLLVL.

V is TRBV5-1 and J is TRBJ2-1; TRBD2 matches 13 bases. The CDR3 is 15 residues long. The germline gives CDR1 SGHRS, CDR2 YFSETQ. V lost 2 bases, J lost 8 bases, and 4 bases stayed unmatched. The CDR3: CASSFGTSGVDEQFF. Here the CDR3 DNA reads TGCGCCAGCAGCTTTGGGACTAGCGGGGTCGATGAGCAGTTCTTC.

The chain links TRBV5-5 to TRBJ1-1, with D possibly being TRBD1 (5 bases). Trimming cost V 0 bases and J 0 bases, with 9 bases left between them. CDR1 is SGHKS and CDR2 is YYEKEE in the germline V gene (reference sequence). This CDR3 comprises 15 residues. In DNA form, the CDR3 reads TGTGCCAGCAGCTTGGCGGGGGGGTTGAACACTGAAGCTTTCTTT. This sequence encodes CASSLAGGLNTEAFF.

The V and J genes are TRBV10-3 and TRBJ1-2, with D maybe TRBD1 (6 bases). V lost 5 bases and J lost 4, with 20 bases in between. Per germline, CDR1 ENHRY and CDR2 SYGVKD. This CDR3 is built from 16 residues. The CDR3 reads CAISSKNRAVVYGYTF. CDR3 bases: TGTGCCATCAGTTCGAAAAACAGGGCGGTTGTCTATGGCTACACCTTC.

The V and J genes are TRBV5-4 and TRBJ1-1; the match to TRBD1 covers 9 bases. Trimming at V came to 4 bases and at J to 5 bases, leaving 6 bases not matched to a gene. Germline CDR1 reads SGHNT; CDR2 reads YYREEE (reference sequence). The CDR3 has 14 residues. CDR3 DNA: TGTGCCAGCAGCCCCCGGACAGGGGAGACTGAAGCTTTCTTT. It encodes CASSPRTGETEAFF.

The chain is built from TRBV18 and TRBJ2-1; 9 bases are a match to TRBD2. Germline CDR1 and CDR2: KGHSH and LQKENI. The V gene end was trimmed by 4 bases and the J gene end by 6 bases; junction bases not matched to a gene: 10. The CDR3 sequence is 16 residues long. The CDR3 spells CASSQSQAGGPNEQFF. The CDR3 bases are TGTGCCAGCTCACAGTCCCAGGCGGGAGGGCCCAATGAGCAGTTCTTC.

The rearrangement links TRBV19 to TRBJ2-3; 9 bases are shared with TRBD2. This CDR3 contains 15 residues. With V trimmed by 8 bases and J by 0 bases, 6 bases remained unmatched. Per the germline V gene, CDR1 is LNHDA and CDR2 is SQIVND (reference sequence). Here the CDR3 DNA reads TGTGCCAGTGGCTCTAGCGGGACTAGCACAGATACGCAGTATTTT. Amino acid sequence: CASGSSGTSTDTQYF.

Comments on this clone: Other DNA sequences of this sample code for an identical CDR3. The J gene is TRBJ2-7, the V gene TRBV7-2, with D possibly being TRBD2 (6 bases). This CDR3 contains 14 residues. The germline V gene has CDR1 SGHTA and CDR2 FQGNSA. The V end lost 6 bases, the J end lost 1 base, and 13 bases lay between the germline ends. The CDR3 spells CASSPSAGSYEQYF. CDR3 sequence (DNA): TGTGCCAGCAGTCCCTCCGCGGGGTCCTACGAGCAGTACTTC.

This clone was seen a single time. The chain employs TRBV10-3 and TRBJ1-2; 7 bases map to TRBD1. The length of the CDR3 is 14 residues. V dropped 11 bases and J dropped 3; count of bases not matched to a gene: 12. The germline V gene has CDR1 ENHRY and CDR2 SYGVKD. The DNA for the CDR3 is TGTGCCGTTCAACAGGGGACCGGGGACTATGGCTACACCTTC. Translation gives CAVQQGTGDYGYTF.

V gene TRBV4-1 combines with J gene TRBJ1-6; TRBD1 matches 10 bases. The CDR3 length is 17 residues. In germline, CDR1 is MGHRA, CDR2 YSYEKL. The trim removed 0 bases at V and 11 bases at J, leaving 10 bases unmatched. CDR3 nucleotide sequence: TGCGCCAGCAGCCAAGATACGGGACAGGGGTTTATGACACCCCTCCACTTT. Amino acid sequence: CASSQDTGQGFMTPLHF.

The chain carries TRBV2 and TRBJ2-3; tentative D call: TRBD1 (7 bases). Per germline, CDR1 SNHLY and CDR2 FYNNEI. This CDR3 spans 15 amino acids. V was pared by 6 bases and J by 2 bases, with 15 bases between. The CDR3 bases are TGTGCCAGCAGCCCCGCGGGGACAGACACAGATACGCAGTATTTT. Its translation: CASSPAGTDTDTQYF.

The chain couples TRBV2 to TRBJ2-5; D is possibly TRBD1 (5 bases). The J call may not be correct, given that the DNA end is closer to TRBJ2-7. CDR3 length: 15 amino acids. The V gene's germline CDR1 is SNHLY and CDR2 FYNNEI. CDR3 loop: CASKEARGETYEQYF. The CDR3 DNA is TGTGCCAGCAAAGAGGCAAGGGGCGAAACCTACGAGCAGTACTTC.

This rearrangement joins TRBV10-2 to TRBJ2-3; TRBD2 matches 10 bases. Trimming at V came to 4 bases and at J to 4 bases, leaving 5 bases not matched to a gene. The CDR3 is 15 residues long. Germline loops: CDR1 WSHSY, CDR2 SAAADI. The CDR3 region has the DNA TGCGCCAGCAGTGTGGCTAGCGGGAGCGCAGATACGCAGTATTTT. Its protein is CASSVASGSADTQYF.

The chain carries TRBV4-1 and TRBJ2-2, with TRBD2 identical over 8 bases. Germline CDR1 and CDR2: MGHRA and YSYEKL. Trimming at V came to 3 bases and at J to 5 bases, leaving 8 bases not matched to a gene. The CDR3 spans 16 residues. CDR3 in amino acids: CASSQPGLDSTGELFF. CDR3 nucleotides: TGCGCCAGCAGCCAGCCGGGACTAGATAGTACCGGGGAGCTGTTTTTT.

This clone was observed a few times. J is TRBJ2-7 and V is TRBV30, with TRBD2 as a possible D gene (6 bases). The CDR3 has 12 amino acids. V lost 1 base to trimming and J lost 3 bases, with 7 bases between them. Germline V lookup: CDR1 GTSNPN, CDR2 SVGIG (reference sequence). CDR3 bases: TGTGCCTGGAGTGAGGAGGGCTACGAGCAGTACTTC. Protein sequence: CAWSEEGYEQYF.

This chain links TRBV10-3 with TRBJ2-3; 10 bases align to TRBD2. Germline lookup yields CDR1 ENHRY and CDR2 SYGVKD. With V trimmed by 8 bases and J by 4 bases, 3 bases remained unmatched. The CDR3 is 13 amino acids. CDR3 in DNA: TGTGCCATCCTAGCGGGAGTCTCAGATACGCAGTATTTT. This sequence encodes CAILAGVSDTQYF.

The chain combines TRBV27 with TRBJ2-7, with 9 bases aligning to TRBD1. From germline, CDR1 is MNHEY and CDR2 SMNVEV (reference sequence). The CDR3 is 14 residues long. V shed 5 bases, J shed 6 bases, and the junction held 8 bases outside the gene matches. Written as DNA, the CDR3 is TGTGCCAGCAGTCACGGACAGGGACAGGGCGAGCAGTACTTC. This sequence encodes CASSHGQGQGEQYF.